A single T cell receptor (beta chain) is shown here with its context. The data belong to a study of PD-1 blockade in classical Hodgkin lymphoma. The CDR3 has 20 amino acids. Trimming stripped 1 base from V and 4 bases from J, with 26 bases between. Profiled with immunoSEQ multiplex PCR; TCRdb holds only in-frame clones, not every one. The sample carries 8,500 to 14,000 clones, approximately 71% recorded once. Every one of the patients relapsed after autologous stem cell transplantation (brentuximab vedotin exposure was variable). The sequences come from peripheral blood mononuclear cells (PBMCs), collected at baseline. The source of this sequence is a human donor with classical Hodgkin lymphoma. This chain connects TRBV23-1 to TRBJ1-3; no reliable D call. TRBV23-1 is sorted into the ORF group, with uncertain function. The CDR3 DNA is TGCGCCAGCAGTCAATTGAAAAACCGCCGCGAAGCGGATAGAGGAAACACCATATATTTT. This gives the protein CASSQLKNRREADRGNTIYF.